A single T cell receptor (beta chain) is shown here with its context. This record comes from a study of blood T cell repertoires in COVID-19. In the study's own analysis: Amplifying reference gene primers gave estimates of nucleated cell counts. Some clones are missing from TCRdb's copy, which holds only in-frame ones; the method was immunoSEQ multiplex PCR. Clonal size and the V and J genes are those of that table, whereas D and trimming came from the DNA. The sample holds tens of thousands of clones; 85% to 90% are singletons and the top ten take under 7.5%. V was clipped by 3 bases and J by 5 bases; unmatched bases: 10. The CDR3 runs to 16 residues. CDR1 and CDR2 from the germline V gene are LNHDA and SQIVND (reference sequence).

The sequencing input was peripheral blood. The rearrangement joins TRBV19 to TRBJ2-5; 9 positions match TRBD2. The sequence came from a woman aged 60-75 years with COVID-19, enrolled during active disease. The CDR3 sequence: CASSILLAGLGETQYF. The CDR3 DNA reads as TGTGCCAGTAGTATCCTCCTAGCGGGACTTGGTGAGACCCAGTACTTC.